This T cell receptor (beta chain) was captured by sequencing in a study of chemoradiotherapy in HPV16-positive cancers. Profiling relied on immunoSEQ multiplex PCR, and the TCRdb table lists in-frame clones only, not all of them. Found here are 12,000 or so clones, more than 50% of them singletons; the top ten hold 20%. Samples were taken several times over chemoradiotherapy. Germline loops: CDR1 MDHEN, CDR2 SYDVKM. This CDR3 has 12 amino acids. V shed 7 bases and J shed 4 bases, with 10 bases lying between them. Comment on this clone: Its antigen is as yet unknown.

The study's findings and limits: HPV-specific T cells were functionally defined from only two HPV16-positive patients.

The source of this sequence is a human donor with HPV-associated anogenital cancer. This chain joins TRBV28 and TRBJ1-1; no clear D. The specimen was collected from a patient who underwent chemoradiotherapy. The CDR3: CASTGPSTEAFF. CDR3 sequence (DNA): TGTGCCAGCACCGGCCCTAGCACTGAAGCTTTCTTT.